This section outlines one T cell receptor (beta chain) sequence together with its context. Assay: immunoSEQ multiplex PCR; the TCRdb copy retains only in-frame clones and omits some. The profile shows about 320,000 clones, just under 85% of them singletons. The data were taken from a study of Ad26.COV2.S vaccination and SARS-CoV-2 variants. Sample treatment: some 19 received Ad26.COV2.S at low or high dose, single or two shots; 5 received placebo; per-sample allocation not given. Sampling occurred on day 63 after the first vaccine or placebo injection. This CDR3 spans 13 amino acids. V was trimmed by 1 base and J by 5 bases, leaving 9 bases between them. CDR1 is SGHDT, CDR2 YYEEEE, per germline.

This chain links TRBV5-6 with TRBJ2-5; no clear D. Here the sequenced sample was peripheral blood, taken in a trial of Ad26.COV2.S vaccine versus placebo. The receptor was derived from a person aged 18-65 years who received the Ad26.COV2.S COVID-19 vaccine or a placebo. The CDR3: CASSLYGDETQYF. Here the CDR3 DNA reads TGTGCCAGCAGCTTGTATGGGGATGAGACCCAGTACTTC.